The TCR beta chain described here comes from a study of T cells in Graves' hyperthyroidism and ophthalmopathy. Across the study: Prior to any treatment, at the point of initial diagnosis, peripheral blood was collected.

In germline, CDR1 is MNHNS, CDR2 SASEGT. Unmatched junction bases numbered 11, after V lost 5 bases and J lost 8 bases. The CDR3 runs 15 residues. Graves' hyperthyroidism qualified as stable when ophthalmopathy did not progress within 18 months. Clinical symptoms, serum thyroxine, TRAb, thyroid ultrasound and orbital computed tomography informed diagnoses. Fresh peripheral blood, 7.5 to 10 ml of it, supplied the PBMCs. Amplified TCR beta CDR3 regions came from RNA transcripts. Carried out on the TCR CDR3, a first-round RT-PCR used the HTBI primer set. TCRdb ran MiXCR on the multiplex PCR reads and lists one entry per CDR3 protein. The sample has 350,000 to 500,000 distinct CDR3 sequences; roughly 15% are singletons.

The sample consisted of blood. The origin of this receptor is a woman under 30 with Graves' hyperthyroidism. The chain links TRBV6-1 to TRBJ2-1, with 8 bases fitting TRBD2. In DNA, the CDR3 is TGTGCCAGCAGTATGGGGACTAGGGGTTGGGATGAGCAGTTCTTC. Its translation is CASSMGTRGWDEQFF.